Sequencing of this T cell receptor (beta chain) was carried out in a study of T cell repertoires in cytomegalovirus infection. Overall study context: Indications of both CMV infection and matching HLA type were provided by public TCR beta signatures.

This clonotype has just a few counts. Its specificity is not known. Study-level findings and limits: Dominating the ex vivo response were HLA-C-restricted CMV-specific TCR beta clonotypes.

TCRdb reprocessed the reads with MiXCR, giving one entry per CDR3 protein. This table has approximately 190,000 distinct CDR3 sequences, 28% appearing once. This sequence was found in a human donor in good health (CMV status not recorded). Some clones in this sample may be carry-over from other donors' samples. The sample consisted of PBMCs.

The CDR3 here is CASSYLSGNSPLHF. The CDR3 coding sequence is TGTGCCAGCAGTTACTTGTCGGGGAATTCACCCCTCCACTTT. The chain employs TRBV6-2 or TRBV6-3 and TRBJ1-6; D gene ambiguous. Deletions cut 1 base from V and 7 bases from J, with 8 bases between. The CDR3 is 14 residues long. Per the germline V gene, CDR1 is MNHEY and CDR2 is SVGEGT.